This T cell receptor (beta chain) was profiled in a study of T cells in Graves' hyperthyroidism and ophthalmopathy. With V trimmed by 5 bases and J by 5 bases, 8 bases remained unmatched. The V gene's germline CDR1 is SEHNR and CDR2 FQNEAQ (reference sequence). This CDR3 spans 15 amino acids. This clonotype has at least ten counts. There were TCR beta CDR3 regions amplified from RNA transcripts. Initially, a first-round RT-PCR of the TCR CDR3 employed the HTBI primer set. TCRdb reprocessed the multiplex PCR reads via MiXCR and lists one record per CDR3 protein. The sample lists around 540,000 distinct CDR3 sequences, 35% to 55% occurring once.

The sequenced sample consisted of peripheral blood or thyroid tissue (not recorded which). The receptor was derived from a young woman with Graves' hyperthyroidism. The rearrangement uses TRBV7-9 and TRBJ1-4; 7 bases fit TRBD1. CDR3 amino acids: CASSPIGGGNEKLFF. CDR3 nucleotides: TGTGCCAGCAGCCCCATCGGAGGGGGCAATGAAAAACTGTTTTTT. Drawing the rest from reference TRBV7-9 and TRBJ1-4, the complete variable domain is DTGVSQNPRHKITKRGQNVTFRCDPISEHNRLYWYRQTLGQGPEFLTYFQNEAQLEKSRLLSDRFSAERPKGSFSTLEIQRTEQGDSAMYLCASSPIGGGNEKLFFGSGTQLSVL.